The sequence of this TCR beta chain was determined in a study of T-cell memory formation after mild COVID-19. Across the whole study: Among the donors, TCR clusters were largely specific to each donor.

This CDR3 spans 13 amino acids. Deletions cut 5 bases from V and 0 bases from J, with 8 bases between. Germline CDR1 is SGDLS and CDR2 is YYNGEE. This clonotype was counted between two and nine times. TCRdb re-analysed the 5' RACE reads in MiXCR, keeping a single row per CDR3 protein. The top ten hold 23% of the sample, which has a few hundred thousand distinct CDR3 sequences, roughly 18% seen once. This sequence originates from a man between 18 and 29 years old who had mild COVID-19 (a few samples of this study predate the infection). Cell type and time point are not known. Sequencing input: PBMCs or a T cell subset sorted from them (not recorded which). The chain links TRBV9 to TRBJ2-5, with D maybe TRBD1 (5 bases). The chain's CDR3 is CASSRGHQETQYF. CDR3 DNA: TGTGCCAGCAGTAGGGGTCACCAAGAGACCCAGTACTTC. Variable domain in full (rest from reference TRBV9 and TRBJ2-5): DSGVTQTPKHLITATGQRVTLRCSPRSGDLSVYWYQQSLDQGLQFLIQYYNGEERAKGNILERFSAQQFPDLHSELNLSSLELGDSALYFCASSRGHQETQYFGPGTRLLVL.